What follows describes a single T cell receptor (beta chain). Its target is not known. The data belong to a study of cytomegalovirus exposure and HLA in healthy donors. Study at large: The 120 validation repertoires and the roughly 670 first-cohort repertoires shared a platform, a later analysis reported.

Clones were read by immunoSEQ multiplex PCR, and TCRdb kept only the in-frame ones, dropping some. The table shows roughly 120,000 clones, with 75% to 90% occurring only once. General study results and limits: Cytomegalovirus association was assigned to approximately 180 TCR beta chains. The classifier was said to identify cytomegalovirus status with high specificity and sensitivity. Among the CMV-associated chains, three were confirmed in vitro as specific for CMV antigens.

The sequence came from a man between 18 and 29 years old in good health and CMV-seropositive. The specimen was PBMCs.

CDR3: CASVVGPYQPQHF. The CDR3 nucleotides are TGTGCCAGTGTCGTGGGGCCGTATCAGCCCCAGCATTTT. The gene calls are TRBV6-1 and TRBJ1-5; D may be TRBD1 (5 bases). The CDR3 totals 13 residues. Germline V gene sequence: CDR1 MNHNS, CDR2 SASEGT. Trimming shortened V by 9 bases and J by 5 bases, and 14 bases separated the two germline ends.